These T cell receptor beta chains were read from a single sample in a study of T cells in Graves' hyperthyroidism and ophthalmopathy. TCRdb processed the multiplex PCR reads anew with MiXCR; each CDR3 protein has one entry. The repertoire consists of more than 300,000 distinct CDR3 sequences, with approximately 13% occurring once and the leading ten covering over 8.5%. Sample: blood. The receptors were gathered from a woman between 18 and 29 years old with Graves' hyperthyroidism. Both conserved end residues are part of each CDR3. The D gene is left open where the match is weak. Size values are once, few and many counts, or a class for expanded clones, and some rows have none.

j_call | clone_size | v_call | d_call | cdr3_nt | cdr3_aa
TRBJ2-5 | many | TRBV18 | . | TGTGCCAGCTCACCAGAGGCGGAGACCCAGTACTTC | CASSPEAETQYF
TRBJ2-1 | . | TRBV11-2 | TRBD2 | TGTGCCAGCAGTTCTAGCGGGGGGAACAATGAGCAGTTCTTC | CASSSSGGNNEQFF
TRBJ2-3 | many | TRBV25-1 | TRBD2 | TGTGCCAGCAGCGAGGTAGCGGGAACTACAGATACGCAGTATTTT | CASSEVAGTTDTQYF
TRBJ2-7 | many | TRBV20-1 | TRBD2 | TGCAGTGCTAGAGTGGCTAGCGGAGCCTACGAGCAGTACTTC | CSARVASGAYEQYF
TRBJ1-6 | many | TRBV5-8 | TRBD1 | TGTGCCAGCAGTCAGGGACAGAGGAATTCACCCCTCCACTTT | CASSQGQRNSPLHF
TRBJ1-4 | many | TRBV7-9 | . | TGTGCCAGCAGCCCTTGGGGAGGTCAGGCTGTAGTAAAACTGTTTTTT | CASSPWGGQAVVKLFF
TRBJ1-2 | many | TRBV12-5 | . | TGTGCTAGTGGACCCTGGGGAGGGACGGGCGGCTACACCTTC | CASGPWGGTGGYTF
TRBJ1-1 | . | TRBV28 | TRBD1 | TGTGCCAGCAGGCGGACAGGGGCTCCTGAAGCTTTCTTT | CASRRTGAPEAFF
TRBJ2-7 | many | TRBV20-1 | . | TGCAGTGCTAGAGACCCTAAGGGGGGCTACGAGCAGTACTTC | CSARDPKGGYEQYF
TRBJ2-1 | many | TRBV7-8 | . | TGTGCCAGCAGCTTAGAACTCCGAGGGGAGCAGTTCTTC | CASSLELRGEQFF
TRBJ1-2 | many | TRBV2 | . | TGTGCCAGCAGTGTGCCGGCGACCAACTATGGCTACACCTTC | CASSVPATNYGYTF
TRBJ2-1 | . | TRBV24-1 | . | TGTGCCACCAGTGGCAGGGAGGCCTACAATGAGCAGTTCTTC | CATSGREAYNEQFF
TRBJ2-6 | many | TRBV24-1 | . | TGTGCCACCAGTGCAAGGACCGTAAACTCTGGGGCCAACGTCCTGACTTTC | CATSARTVNSGANVLTF
TRBJ2-3 | many | TRBV29-1 | . | TGCAGCGTTGGAAGGGCTTCTAGCACAGATACGCAGTATTTT | CSVGRASSTDTQYF
TRBJ1-5 | many | TRBV18 | TRBD1 | TGTGCCAGCTCACTTGGGACAGGGACTAATCAGCCCCAGCATTTT | CASSLGTGTNQPQHF
TRBJ2-6 | once | TRBV20-1 | . | TGCAGTGCTAGAGGGGAGTCGGGGGCCAACGTCCTGACTTTC | CSARGESGANVLTF
TRBJ1-6 | many | TRBV11-2 | . | TGTGCCAGCAGCTTCCGGAGGAGCTCCTATAATTCACCCCTCCACTTT | CASSFRRSSYNSPLHF
TRBJ2-5 | many | TRBV12-3/TRBV12-4 | TRBD2 | TGTGCCAGCAGGAGCGGGGCAGAGGAGACCCAGTACTTC | CASRSGAEETQYF
TRBJ2-5 | many | TRBV6-1 | . | TGTGCCAGCAGTCCACAGGGTTTGGAGACCCAGTACTTC | CASSPQGLETQYF
TRBJ2-1 | many | TRBV6-2/TRBV6-3 | . | TGTGCCAGCAGTAGGCCGTCCAATGAGCAGTTCTTC | CASSRPSNEQFF
TRBJ1-1 | many | TRBV20-1 | . | TGCAGTGCTGACGGTCGAACGGGGAACACTGAAGCTTTCTTT | CSADGRTGNTEAFF
TRBJ2-4 | . | TRBV15 | TRBD2 | TGTGCCACCAGCAGAGATGGGCGGGGGGGCACGGTGGCCAAAAACATTCAGTACTTC | CATSRDGRGGTVAKNIQYF
TRBJ1-5 | many | TRBV27 | . | TGTGCCAGCAGTCTATACAGGTATAGCAATCAGCCCCAGCATTTT | CASSLYRYSNQPQHF
TRBJ2-6 | . | TRBV6-1 | . | TGTGCCACCTACTACCTCCCCCGATTCTCTGGGGCCAACGTCCTGACTTTC | CATYYLPRFSGANVLTF
TRBJ2-1 | many | TRBV24-1 | . | TGTGCCACCGGGGGGGGGGCCAATGAGCAGTTCTTC | CATGGGANEQFF
TRBJ1-3 | many | TRBV3-1 | . | TGTGCCAGCAGCCAACGAGGGGGGCACTCGGTAAACACCATATATTTT | CASSQRGGHSVNTIYF
TRBJ2-5 | many | TRBV14 | TRBD1 | TGTGCCAGCAGTCAATTGGACAGGGGACAAGAGACCCAGTACTTC | CASSQLDRGQETQYF
TRBJ1-2 | many | TRBV7-3 | TRBD1 | TGTGCCAGCAGCTTACCCGGACAGGGCTGGGACTATGGCTACACCTTC | CASSLPGQGWDYGYTF
TRBJ2-6 | . | TRBV7-2 | . | TGTGCCAGCAGCCCGCTACAGGAACCTGGGGCCAACGTCCTGACTTTC | CASSPLQEPGANVLTF
TRBJ1-2 | many | TRBV2 | . | TGTGCCACCACATTGTTAAGGGGTTCCGCCTATGGCTACACCTTC | CATTLLRGSAYGYTF
TRBJ1-6 | . | TRBV6-1 | . | TGTGCCAGCAGAGAGCTGGGCTCCTATAATTCACCCCTCCACTTT | CASRELGSYNSPLHF
TRBJ2-2 | . | TRBV3-1 | . | TGTGCCAGCAGCCAATTTGCTGGCCCCGACGGGGAGCTGTTTTTT | CASSQFAGPDGELFF
TRBJ2-5 | . | TRBV28 | TRBD1 | TGTGCCAGCAGTGACCCCGGGACAGCCCAAGAGACCCAGTACTTC | CASSDPGTAQETQYF
TRBJ2-7 | many | TRBV12-3/TRBV12-4 | TRBD2 | TGTGCCAGCAGTTTAGGCGGGACTAGACGCTACGAGCAGTACTTC | CASSLGGTRRYEQYF
TRBJ2-2 | . | TRBV19 | TRBD2 | TGTGCCAGTACCTCAGGCCCCGCTAGCGGGAACACCGGGGAGCTGTTTTTT | CASTSGPASGNTGELFF
TRBJ1-2 | many | TRBV5-1 | TRBD1 | TGCGCCAGCAGCTTGGAGGGACAGGGGAACTATGGCTACACCTTC | CASSLEGQGNYGYTF
TRBJ2-1 | many | TRBV12-3/TRBV12-4 | TRBD1 | TGTGCCAGCAGCCCACTCGGACAGGGGGCGAATGAGCAGTTCTTC | CASSPLGQGANEQFF
TRBJ1-4 | many | TRBV28 | . | TGTGCCAGCAGTTGGGGGTCTAATGAAAAACTGTTTTTT | CASSWGSNEKLFF
TRBJ2-4 | . | TRBV6-1 | TRBD1 | TGTGCCAGCAGTGATACCTCAGGGGGCCCGGCCAAAAACATTCAGTACTTC | CASSDTSGGPAKNIQYF
TRBJ1-5 | many | TRBV12-3/TRBV12-4 | TRBD1 | TGTGCCAGCAGACAGGGGGCAGGGAATCAGCCCCAGCATTTT | CASRQGAGNQPQHF
TRBJ1-6 | few | TRBV20-1 | . | TGCAGTGCCCAACCCCTCGGGGGCTCCTATAATTCACCCCTCCACTTT | CSAQPLGGSYNSPLHF
TRBJ2-4 | many | TRBV20-1 | . | TGCAGTGCTAGAGATGCCAGCGGCCAAAACATTCAGTACTTC | CSARDASGQNIQYF
TRBJ1-5 | many | TRBV12-3/TRBV12-4 | . | TGTGCCAGCAGTTACGGGGCGGAGCAGCCCCAGCATTTT | CASSYGAEQPQHF
TRBJ2-3 | many | TRBV14 | . | TGTGCCAGCAGCCAAGATATGGTCCCCTCGCAGTATTTT | CASSQDMVPSQYF
TRBJ1-5 | . | TRBV6-1 | . | TGTGCCAGCAGGGAGGAGGGGCTAACCAATCAGCCCCAGCATTTT | CASREEGLTNQPQHF
TRBJ2-5 | . | TRBV15 | . | TGTGCCACCAGCAAATATAAAGAGACCCAGTACTTC | CATSKYKETQYF
TRBJ2-3 | many | TRBV11-2 | . | TGTGCCAGCAGCTTAGATTCTCGGGCTAGCACAGATACGCAGTATTTT | CASSLDSRASTDTQYF
TRBJ2-1 | . | TRBV11-3 | TRBD2 | TGTGCCAGCAGCGGACGACTAGCGGGGCGGTTCGGCAATGAGCAGTTCTTC | CASSGRLAGRFGNEQFF
TRBJ1-5 | many | TRBV24-1 | . | TGTGCCACCAGTGGAGGGGCAGACAATCAGCCCCAGCATTTT | CATSGGADNQPQHF